The rows below give T cell receptor beta chains drawn from one sample of a study of cytomegalovirus exposure and HLA in healthy donors. TCRdb's copy holds only in-frame clones and misses some; the assay was immunoSEQ multiplex PCR. Of 150,000 to 200,000 clones in the sample, about four fifths were seen once. Sequences were obtained from PBMCs. These receptors all stem from a man younger than 35 in good health and CMV-seronegative. Each CDR3 is given with its conserved first and last residue. D genes are given only for firm matches. Part of the rows lack a size; the others show once, few, many or a class for expanded clones.

d_gene: TRBD1; abundance: -; j_gene: TRBJ2-7; v_gene: TRBV5-6; CDR3nt: TGTGCCAGCAGCAGGGACAGGGGGTACGAGCAGTACTTC; CDR3aa: CASSRDRGYEQYF
d_gene: -; abundance: -; j_gene: TRBJ1-5; v_gene: TRBV4-3; CDR3nt: TGCGCCAGCAGTTATTTTTGGGGGGATAGCAATCAGCCCCAGCATTTT; CDR3aa: CASSYFWGDSNQPQHF
d_gene: TRBD2; abundance: -; j_gene: TRBJ2-1; v_gene: TRBV6-5; CDR3nt: TGTGCCAGCAGTTACTTTCTAGCGGGAGGGATTAAGCAGTTCTTC; CDR3aa: CASSYFLAGGIKQFF
d_gene: TRBD1; abundance: -; j_gene: TRBJ1-2; v_gene: TRBV4-1; CDR3nt: TGCGCCAGCAGTACAAAACAGGGGGCGTTTGGCTATGGCTACACCTTC; CDR3aa: CASSTKQGAFGYGYTF
d_gene: TRBD1; abundance: -; j_gene: TRBJ1-4; v_gene: TRBV28; CDR3nt: TGTGCCAGCAGGCCACCAGGGGGCCGTAATGAAAAACTGTTTTTT; CDR3aa: CASRPPGGRNEKLFF
d_gene: -; abundance: -; j_gene: TRBJ2-5; v_gene: TRBV10-3; CDR3nt: TGTGCCATCAGTGCGGGTGAGACCCAGTACTTC; CDR3aa: CAISAGETQYF
d_gene: -; abundance: -; j_gene: TRBJ2-3; v_gene: TRBV13; CDR3nt: TGTGCCAGCAGCTTACGGGGGTCCTCTGGAGATACGCAGTATTTT; CDR3aa: CASSLRGSSGDTQYF
d_gene: TRBD1; abundance: -; j_gene: TRBJ2-2; v_gene: TRBV2; CDR3nt: TGTGCCACCCTCCGGGACAGTTACACCGGGGAGCTGTTTTTT; CDR3aa: CATLRDSYTGELFF
d_gene: -; abundance: -; j_gene: TRBJ1-1; v_gene: TRBV6-5; CDR3nt: TGTGCCAGCAGTCTATCCGGGACACCCGTCAGGAAAGCTTTCTTT; CDR3aa: CASSLSGTPVRKAFF
d_gene: TRBD2; abundance: -; j_gene: TRBJ2-1; v_gene: TRBV7-3; CDR3nt: TGTGCCAGCAGTCCTGGGCTAGCGGGAAGTGGGCAGTTCTTC; CDR3aa: CASSPGLAGSGQFF
d_gene: -; abundance: -; j_gene: TRBJ2-2; v_gene: TRBV11-3; CDR3nt: TGTGCCAGCTCAGGAGGGGGCTTATTTAGGACCGGGGAGCTGTTTTTT; CDR3aa: CASSGGGLFRTGELFF
d_gene: TRBD2; abundance: once; j_gene: TRBJ2-2; v_gene: TRBV7-9; CDR3nt: TGTGCCAGCAGCTTATTTGGGCAGGGACTAGGCGGGGAGCTGTTTTTT; CDR3aa: CASSLFGQGLGGELFF
d_gene: -; abundance: -; j_gene: TRBJ1-4; v_gene: TRBV19; CDR3nt: TGTGCCAGTAGTATGATGGGGAGGGGGGGACGAGAAAAACTGTTTTTT; CDR3aa: CASSMMGRGGREKLFF
d_gene: TRBD1; abundance: -; j_gene: TRBJ1-6; v_gene: TRBV4-3; CDR3nt: TGCGCCAGCAGCTTGCGACAGGGGGGGAATTCACCCCTCCACTTT; CDR3aa: CASSLRQGGNSPLHF
d_gene: TRBD1; abundance: -; j_gene: TRBJ1-2; v_gene: TRBV7-8; CDR3nt: TGTGCCAGCAGCTCAGGACAGGGCCCTGGCTACACCTTC; CDR3aa: CASSSGQGPGYTF
d_gene: -; abundance: once; j_gene: TRBJ2-7; v_gene: TRBV4-3; CDR3nt: TGCGCCAGCAGCCAAGAAGCAGGGTACCACGAGCAGTACTTC; CDR3aa: CASSQEAGYHEQYF
d_gene: -; abundance: -; j_gene: TRBJ2-7; v_gene: TRBV6-5; CDR3nt: TGTGCCAGCACTAGCCTGGACGAGCAGTACTTC; CDR3aa: CASTSLDEQYF